These T cell receptor beta chains were read from a single sample in a study of blood T cells in healthy people across ages. Each CDR3 protein gets one entry after TCRdb re-called the 5' RACE reads with MiXCR. The sample shows fewer than 1,000,000 distinct CDR3 sequences, approximately 44% of them seen only once. The specimen was blood. The receptor source for this set is a man aged 55-75 years in good health. Both conserved end residues are part of each CDR3. D genes are given only for firm matches. Some rows mark clone size as missing; the rest say once, few, many or name a class of expanded clone.

abundance: -
d_gene: -
v_gene: TRBV20-1
j_gene: TRBJ2-7
CDR3aa: CSARDSGDRGQYF
CDR3nt: TGCAGTGCTAGAGATTCGGGGGATCGAGGGCAGTACTTC

abundance: -
d_gene: -
v_gene: TRBV20-1
j_gene: TRBJ2-3
CDR3aa: CSASAASGTDTQYF
CDR3nt: TGCAGTGCTAGCGCCGCTAGCGGCACAGATACGCAGTATTTT

abundance: many
d_gene: -
v_gene: TRBV10-3
j_gene: TRBJ2-3
CDR3aa: CAISEAQGGDTQYF
CDR3nt: TGTGCCATCAGTGAAGCGCAGGGGGGAGATACGCAGTATTTT

abundance: few
d_gene: -
v_gene: TRBV6-1
j_gene: TRBJ2-7
CDR3aa: CASSEMSTLSYEQYF
CDR3nt: TGTGCCAGCAGTGAAATGAGTACCCTATCCTACGAGCAGTACTTC

abundance: -
d_gene: -
v_gene: TRBV2
j_gene: TRBJ2-2
CDR3aa: CASSEYAELFF
CDR3nt: TGTGCCAGCAGTGAATATGCGGAGCTGTTTTTT

abundance: -
d_gene: TRBD1
v_gene: TRBV6-1
j_gene: TRBJ1-3
CDR3aa: CASSLTGAHSGNTIYF
CDR3nt: TGTGCCAGCAGTCTCACAGGGGCGCACTCTGGAAACACCATATATTTT

abundance: -
d_gene: -
v_gene: TRBV7-2
j_gene: TRBJ2-7
CDR3aa: CVSSLEPPNEQYF
CDR3nt: TGTGTCAGCAGCTTAGAGCCTCCCAACGAGCAGTACTTC

abundance: -
d_gene: TRBD1
v_gene: TRBV6-5
j_gene: TRBJ1-1
CDR3aa: CASRDLGQGLWTEAFF
CDR3nt: TGTGCCAGCAGAGACTTGGGACAGGGGTTGTGGACTGAAGCTTTCTTT

abundance: -
d_gene: -
v_gene: TRBV20-1
j_gene: TRBJ1-2
CDR3aa: CSARDLSNYGYTF
CDR3nt: TGCAGTGCTAGAGATCTATCTAACTATGGCTACACCTTC

abundance: -
d_gene: -
v_gene: TRBV24-1
j_gene: TRBJ2-5
CDR3aa: CATSDTQETQYF
CDR3nt: TGTGCCACCAGTGACACCCAAGAGACCCAGTACTTC

abundance: -
d_gene: -
v_gene: TRBV11-2
j_gene: TRBJ1-5
CDR3aa: CASSSGGASNQPQHF
CDR3nt: TGTGCCAGCAGCTCTGGGGGCGCCAGCAATCAGCCCCAGCATTTT

abundance: -
d_gene: -
v_gene: TRBV27
j_gene: TRBJ2-7
CDR3aa: CASSPHDRTYEQYF
CDR3nt: TGTGCCAGCAGTCCTCACGACAGGACCTACGAGCAGTACTTC

abundance: -
d_gene: TRBD2
v_gene: TRBV20-1
j_gene: TRBJ2-7
CDR3aa: CSGEGGGSSYEQYF
CDR3nt: TGCAGTGGCGAAGGTGGCGGGAGCTCCTACGAGCAGTACTTC

abundance: few
d_gene: -
v_gene: TRBV2
j_gene: TRBJ1-6
CDR3aa: CASCIRDFLNSPLHF
CDR3nt: TGTGCCAGCTGTATCAGGGATTTTCTTAATTCACCCCTCCACTTT

abundance: -
d_gene: -
v_gene: TRBV5-1
j_gene: TRBJ2-1
CDR3aa: CASSLALEGVGGHNEQFF
CDR3nt: TGCGCCAGCAGCTTGGCCTTGGAGGGGGTAGGAGGGCACAACGAGCAGTTCTTC

abundance: -
d_gene: TRBD2
v_gene: TRBV14
j_gene: TRBJ2-7
CDR3aa: CASGGEGSYNEQYF
CDR3nt: TGTGCCAGCGGAGGGGAGGGCTCCTACAATGAGCAGTACTTC

abundance: -
d_gene: -
v_gene: TRBV19
j_gene: TRBJ2-1
CDR3aa: CASTEAGYNEQFF
CDR3nt: TGTGCCAGTACCGAGGCCGGCTACAATGAGCAGTTCTTC

abundance: -
d_gene: -
v_gene: TRBV29-1
j_gene: TRBJ2-5
CDR3aa: CSVAGVETQYF
CDR3nt: TGCAGCGTTGCCGGGGTGGAGACCCAGTACTTC

abundance: few
d_gene: -
v_gene: TRBV14
j_gene: TRBJ1-1
CDR3aa: CASSIRVDMGGAFF
CDR3nt: TGTGCCAGCAGCATTAGGGTTGATATGGGTGGAGCTTTCTTT

abundance: -
d_gene: -
v_gene: TRBV20-1
j_gene: TRBJ2-1
CDR3aa: CRARDGNYNEQFF
CDR3nt: TGCAGGGCCCGTGACGGAAACTACAATGAGCAGTTCTTC

abundance: -
d_gene: TRBD1
v_gene: TRBV4-1
j_gene: TRBJ2-1
CDR3aa: CASSSGTAYEQFF
CDR3nt: TGCGCCAGCAGCTCCGGGACAGCGTACGAGCAGTTCTTC

abundance: -
d_gene: TRBD1
v_gene: TRBV6-6
j_gene: TRBJ1-2
CDR3aa: CASSGQGGDYGYTF
CDR3nt: TGTGCCAGCAGTGGACAGGGGGGGGACTATGGCTACACCTTC

abundance: many
d_gene: TRBD1
v_gene: TRBV15
j_gene: TRBJ2-3
CDR3aa: CATSRARDRETTDTQYF
CDR3nt: TGTGCCACCAGCAGGGCACGGGACAGGGAGACCACAGATACGCAGTATTTT

abundance: -
d_gene: -
v_gene: TRBV10-1
j_gene: TRBJ2-1
CDR3aa: CASSESLEDNEQFF
CDR3nt: TGCGCCAGCAGTGAGTCGTTAGAGGACAATGAGCAGTTCTTC

abundance: -
d_gene: TRBD1
v_gene: TRBV7-9
j_gene: TRBJ2-5
CDR3aa: CASRAGTGMNNEQYF
CDR3nt: TGTGCCAGCAGGGCCGGGACAGGGATGAACAATGAGCAGTACTTC

abundance: few
d_gene: -
v_gene: TRBV2
j_gene: TRBJ2-6
CDR3aa: CASSVHSGANVLTF
CDR3nt: TGTGCCAGCAGTGTGCACTCTGGGGCCAACGTCCTGACTTTC

abundance: many
d_gene: -
v_gene: TRBV6-2/TRBV6-3
j_gene: TRBJ1-1
CDR3aa: CASSATGNTEAFF
CDR3nt: TGTGCCAGCAGCGCGACAGGGAACACTGAAGCTTTCTTT

abundance: -
d_gene: -
v_gene: TRBV3-1
j_gene: TRBJ2-1
CDR3aa: CASSSRLFEEQFF
CDR3nt: TGTGCCAGCAGCTCTAGGCTATTCGAGGAGCAGTTCTTC

abundance: -
d_gene: TRBD1
v_gene: TRBV25-1
j_gene: TRBJ1-1
CDR3aa: CASVSATGTEAFF
CDR3nt: TGTGCCAGCGTTTCGGCGACAGGGACTGAAGCTTTCTTT

abundance: few
d_gene: -
v_gene: TRBV7-2
j_gene: TRBJ2-3
CDR3aa: CASSLKPSGLADTQYF
CDR3nt: TGTGCCAGCAGCTTAAAGCCTTCAGGGCTCGCAGATACGCAGTATTTT

abundance: -
d_gene: TRBD1
v_gene: TRBV6-5
j_gene: TRBJ2-1
CDR3aa: CASSTTPGTGIDGYEQFF
CDR3nt: TGTGCCAGCAGTACTACCCCCGGGACAGGGATAGATGGGTATGAGCAGTTCTTC